This TCR beta chain stems from a study of cytomegalovirus exposure and HLA in healthy donors. Findings and caveats of the study: The authors enumerated under 200 TCR beta chains as linked to cytomegalovirus. Some public TCRs appeared in many individuals, while most sequences were rare. For cytomegalovirus status, the classifier reportedly gave diagnoses with high specificity and sensitivity.

The donors formed part of the approximately 110-subject validation cohort, distinct from the roughly 660-subject first cohort. Comments on this clone: Its antigen is not known.

Clones were sequenced by immunoSEQ multiplex PCR, and TCRdb holds only the in-frame ones, with some missing. The sample shows around 300,000 clones, approximately 88% of them seen only once. Germline CDR1 is SGHRS and CDR2 is YFSETQ. Deletions cut 4 bases from V and 0 bases from J, with 14 bases between. CDR3 length equals 17 residues. The specimen was PBMCs. The sequence was collected from a woman under 30 in good health and CMV-seronegative. The chain is built from TRBV5-1 and TRBJ2-6; D is perhaps TRBD1 (6 bases). The CDR3 spells CASSAGARVSGANVLTF. In DNA, the CDR3 is TGCGCCAGCAGCGCAGGGGCCCGGGTCTCTGGGGCCAACGTCCTGACTTTC.